This is a list of T cell receptor beta chains from one sample in a study of graft-versus-host responses after intestinal transplantation. For these receptors, no antigen is known. TCRdb's table, derived via immunoSEQ multiplex PCR, lists solely in-frame clones and lacks some. This sample has 100,000 or so clones, with roughly 90% found just once. The sample consisted of unstimulated CD4+ T cells sorted from spleen or lymph node cells, taken before transplant. The source is a human donor who was the organ donor for an intestinal transplant. CDR3s include the opening cysteine and the closing phenylalanine or tryptophan. A D gene is named only where the DNA matches it firmly. Where a row states a size, it is once, few, many or the class of an expanded clone; other rows omit it.

v_gene: TRBV28
abundance: NA
j_gene: TRBJ2-7
d_gene: NA
CDR3aa: CASSTLYYEQYF
CDR3nt: TGTGCCAGCAGTACTCTCTATTACGAGCAGTACTTC

v_gene: TRBV6-6
abundance: NA
j_gene: TRBJ2-7
d_gene: NA
CDR3aa: CASSYPRSFYEQYF
CDR3nt: TGTGCCAGCAGTTACCCCCGGTCATTCTACGAGCAGTACTTC

v_gene: TRBV30
abundance: NA
j_gene: TRBJ1-2
d_gene: NA
CDR3aa: CAWSAGLGGYTF
CDR3nt: TGTGCCTGGAGTGCAGGGTTGGGTGGCTACACCTTC

v_gene: TRBV4-1
abundance: NA
j_gene: TRBJ2-1
d_gene: NA
CDR3aa: CASSQARPDRRGNEQFF
CDR3nt: TGCGCCAGCAGCCAAGCCCGACCGGACAGGAGGGGTAATGAGCAGTTCTTC

v_gene: TRBV28
abundance: NA
j_gene: TRBJ2-3
d_gene: TRBD2
CDR3aa: CASSHQVAGGIRDTQYF
CDR3nt: TGTGCCAGCAGCCACCAGGTAGCGGGGGGCATAAGAGATACGCAGTATTTT

v_gene: TRBV5-1
abundance: once
j_gene: TRBJ1-4
d_gene: TRBD1
CDR3aa: CASSLSGTGGVNEKLFF
CDR3nt: TGCGCCAGCAGCTTATCCGGGACAGGGGGCGTTAATGAAAAACTGTTTTTT

v_gene: TRBV9
abundance: once
j_gene: TRBJ2-2
d_gene: NA
CDR3aa: CASSVVGSNTGELFF
CDR3nt: TGTGCCAGCAGCGTAGTAGGCTCCAACACCGGGGAGCTGTTTTTT

v_gene: TRBV14
abundance: NA
j_gene: TRBJ1-1
d_gene: NA
CDR3aa: CASSQDRFSQKAFF
CDR3nt: TGTGCCAGCAGCCAAGATAGGTTTAGCCAAAAAGCTTTCTTT

v_gene: TRBV4-1
abundance: NA
j_gene: TRBJ1-5
d_gene: NA
CDR3aa: CASSQVRQGINQPQHF
CDR3nt: TGCGCCAGCAGCCAAGTACGGCAGGGGATTAATCAGCCCCAGCATTTT

v_gene: TRBV29-1
abundance: NA
j_gene: TRBJ2-3
d_gene: NA
CDR3aa: CSVTLDSTDTQYF
CDR3nt: TGCAGCGTTACGCTGGACAGCACAGATACGCAGTATTTT

v_gene: TRBV27
abundance: NA
j_gene: TRBJ1-2
d_gene: NA
CDR3aa: CASSLSLQVRGGYTF
CDR3nt: TGTGCCAGCAGTTTATCGTTACAAGTCAGGGGCGGCTACACCTTC

v_gene: TRBV27
abundance: NA
j_gene: TRBJ1-6
d_gene: TRBD1
CDR3aa: CASSPTGGGNNSPLHF
CDR3nt: TGTGCCAGCAGCCCGACAGGGGGCGGTAATAATTCACCCCTCCACTTT

v_gene: TRBV2
abundance: NA
j_gene: TRBJ1-5
d_gene: NA
CDR3aa: CASTEQGRGEQPQHF
CDR3nt: TGTGCCAGCACTGAACAGGGCAGGGGAGAGCAGCCCCAGCATTTT

v_gene: TRBV15
abundance: NA
j_gene: TRBJ2-1
d_gene: TRBD1
CDR3aa: CATSRGDSSYNEQFF
CDR3nt: TGTGCCACCAGCAGAGGGGACAGCTCCTACAATGAGCAGTTCTTC

v_gene: TRBV5-1
abundance: NA
j_gene: TRBJ2-5
d_gene: NA
CDR3aa: CASSLAPGLQETQYF
CDR3nt: TGCGCCAGCAGCTTGGCCCCCGGCTTGCAAGAGACCCAGTACTTC

v_gene: TRBV4-2
abundance: NA
j_gene: TRBJ2-7
d_gene: TRBD2
CDR3aa: CASSQVLPLAGRGPYEQYF
CDR3nt: TGTGCCAGCAGCCAAGTGCTTCCACTAGCGGGGAGGGGACCCTACGAGCAGTACTTC

v_gene: TRBV6-1
abundance: NA
j_gene: TRBJ1-4
d_gene: NA
CDR3aa: CASSLGVGFEKLFF
CDR3nt: TGTGCCAGCAGTCTAGGGGTCGGGTTTGAAAAACTGTTTTTT

v_gene: TRBV9
abundance: NA
j_gene: TRBJ1-2
d_gene: NA
CDR3aa: CASSVGDGFHYGYTF
CDR3nt: TGTGCCAGCAGCGTAGGGGACGGATTCCACTATGGCTACACCTTC

v_gene: TRBV10-3
abundance: NA
j_gene: TRBJ1-6
d_gene: NA
CDR3aa: CATRQANDLGPLHF
CDR3nt: TGTGCCACCAGACAGGCTAATGACTTGGGACCCCTCCACTTT

v_gene: TRBV28
abundance: few
j_gene: TRBJ1-2
d_gene: TRBD1
CDR3aa: CASRSGQGPYGYTF
CDR3nt: TGTGCCAGCCGTTCGGGACAGGGGCCTTATGGCTACACCTTC

v_gene: TRBV10-3
abundance: NA
j_gene: TRBJ2-2
d_gene: NA
CDR3aa: CAIGLGGSFFGELFF
CDR3nt: TGTGCCATTGGTCTGGGGGGATCTTTCTTCGGGGAGCTGTTTTTT

v_gene: TRBV19
abundance: NA
j_gene: TRBJ1-6
d_gene: NA
CDR3aa: CASSISPGSSYNSPLHF
CDR3nt: TGTGCCAGTAGTATATCCCCAGGGAGTTCCTATAATTCACCCCTCCACTTT

v_gene: TRBV10-3
abundance: NA
j_gene: TRBJ2-7
d_gene: NA
CDR3aa: CAIGPLALGEQYF
CDR3nt: TGTGCCATCGGCCCCCTCGCTTTGGGTGAGCAGTACTTC

v_gene: TRBV7-2
abundance: NA
j_gene: TRBJ1-3
d_gene: NA
CDR3aa: CASSSAHRGNTIYF
CDR3nt: TGTGCCAGCAGCTCGGCCCACAGGGGAAACACCATATATTTT

v_gene: TRBV15
abundance: NA
j_gene: TRBJ2-1
d_gene: TRBD2
CDR3aa: CATSRGLAGGDNEQFF
CDR3nt: TGTGCCACCAGCAGAGGGCTAGCGGGGGGAGACAATGAGCAGTTCTTC

v_gene: TRBV6-5
abundance: NA
j_gene: TRBJ2-7
d_gene: TRBD1
CDR3aa: CASSYSSGGVSYEQYF
CDR3nt: TGTGCCAGCAGTTACTCTTCAGGGGGTGTTTCCTACGAGCAGTACTTC

v_gene: TRBV6-1
abundance: NA
j_gene: TRBJ2-2
d_gene: TRBD1
CDR3aa: CASSGPGQGATGELFF
CDR3nt: TGTGCCAGCAGTGGGCCGGGACAGGGGGCGACCGGGGAGCTGTTTTTT

v_gene: TRBV30
abundance: NA
j_gene: TRBJ2-5
d_gene: NA
CDR3aa: CAWSAQETQYF
CDR3nt: TGTGCCTGGAGTGCACAAGAGACCCAGTACTTC

v_gene: TRBV19
abundance: NA
j_gene: TRBJ1-5
d_gene: TRBD1
CDR3aa: CARKPGQFSLSNQPQHF
CDR3nt: TGTGCCAGAAAACCGGGACAGTTTTCCCTTAGCAATCAGCCCCAGCATTTT

v_gene: TRBV6-5
abundance: NA
j_gene: TRBJ2-1
d_gene: NA
CDR3aa: CASSSFNEQFF
CDR3nt: TGTGCCAGCAGCTCTTTCAATGAGCAGTTCTTC

v_gene: TRBV5-7
abundance: NA
j_gene: TRBJ2-3
d_gene: TRBD1
CDR3aa: CASSFRDRGTDTQYF
CDR3nt: TGTGCCAGCAGCTTCCGGGACAGGGGCACAGATACGCAGTATTTT

v_gene: TRBV4-1
abundance: NA
j_gene: TRBJ1-3
d_gene: TRBD1
CDR3aa: CASSQPGQSIKNTIYF
CDR3nt: TGCGCCAGCAGCCAGCCGGGACAGTCAATTAAAAACACCATATATTTT

v_gene: TRBV9
abundance: NA
j_gene: TRBJ2-7
d_gene: NA
CDR3aa: CASSVQKEGSYEQYF
CDR3nt: TGTGCCAGCAGCGTACAAAAGGAGGGTTCCTACGAGCAGTACTTC

v_gene: TRBV28
abundance: NA
j_gene: TRBJ1-2
d_gene: TRBD1
CDR3aa: CASDTGTAYGYTF
CDR3nt: TGTGCCAGCGATACCGGGACAGCCTATGGCTACACCTTC

v_gene: TRBV6-1
abundance: NA
j_gene: TRBJ1-3
d_gene: NA
CDR3aa: CASSAVNAGSGNTIYF
CDR3nt: TGTGCCAGCAGTGCCGTGAACGCCGGTTCTGGAAACACCATATATTTT

v_gene: TRBV4-2
abundance: once
j_gene: TRBJ1-5
d_gene: NA
CDR3aa: CASSQEGGQLGERPQHF
CDR3nt: TGTGCCAGCAGCCAAGAAGGCGGGCAGCTTGGGGAAAGACCCCAGCATTTT

v_gene: TRBV18
abundance: NA
j_gene: TRBJ2-7
d_gene: TRBD2
CDR3aa: CASSPQAGAYEQYF
CDR3nt: TGTGCCAGCTCACCACAGGCGGGAGCCTACGAGCAGTACTTC